The next 6 T cell receptor beta chains were all read from a single sample in a study of cytomegalovirus exposure and HLA in healthy donors. PCR used 60 Vbeta primers and 13 Jbeta primers. Some clones are missing from TCRdb's copy, which holds only in-frame ones; the method was immunoSEQ multiplex PCR. The data show 150,000 to 200,000 clones, around 68% seen once. Sequencing used PBMCs. The source is a man over 45 in good health and CMV-seronegative.

The CDR3 sequence is CASSPTGTGITEAFF. The CDR3 bases are TGTGCCAGCAGCCCTACGGGGACAGGGATCACTGAAGCTTTCTTT. The chain links TRBV28 to TRBJ1-1; 9 nucleotides line up with TRBD1. Germline V gene data show CDR1 as MDHEN and CDR2 as SYDVKM. The CDR3 is 15 residues long. V lost 6 bases, J lost 4 bases, and 9 bases stayed unmatched.

This clone was detected only a few times. The chain couples TRBV12-5 to TRBJ2-5; tentative D call: TRBD2 (5 bases). Trimming stripped 0 bases from V and 4 bases from J, with 6 bases between. The CDR3 length is 13 residues. Germline V gene lookup returns CDR1 LGHNT and CDR2 FRNRAP. The CDR3 DNA sequence: TGTGCTAGTGGTTTGGTAGGGAGAGAGACCCAGTACTTC. It encodes CASGLVGRETQYF.

This chain links TRBV2 with TRBJ1-1; 8 bases line up with TRBD1. The junction had 5 bases not matched to a gene; V was cut back by 5 bases and J by 0 bases. The length of the CDR3 is 15 residues. Germline V gives CDR1 SNHLY, CDR2 FYNNEI. The CDR3 DNA follows: TGTGCCAGCAGTCCCGGGACAGGTTTGAACACTGAAGCTTTCTTT. Residues: CASSPGTGLNTEAFF.

As to this clone: Other DNA sequences in this specimen translate into the identical CDR3. The chain uses TRBV28 and TRBJ2-7; 7 bases match TRBD2. CDR3 length: 15 residues. The germline V gene has CDR1 MDHEN and CDR2 SYDVKM. The V gene end was trimmed by 2 bases and the J gene end by 2 bases; junction bases not matched to a gene: 6. CDR3 nucleotides: TGTGCCAGCAGTTTAGGGGGGGTCCCCACCTACGAGCAGTACTTC. This sequence encodes CASSLGGVPTYEQYF.

This clone was counted ten times or more. V usage is TRBV19 and J usage is TRBJ2-5; weak D call: TRBD1 (5 bases). The CDR3 runs to 13 residues. Germline CDR1 is LNHDA and CDR2 is SQIVND (reference sequence). Trimming removed 2 bases from V and 2 bases from J, with 6 bases in between. The CDR3 coding sequence is TGTGCCAGTAGTATACCAGGGCAAGAGACCCAGTACTTC. This sequence encodes CASSIPGQETQYF. The complete variable domain, with remaining parts taken from reference TRBV19 and TRBJ2-5, reads DGGITQSPKYLFRKEGQNVTLSCEQNLNHDAMYWYRQDPGQGLRLIYYSQIVNDFQKGDIAEGYSVSREKKESFPLTVTSAQKNPTAFYLCASSIPGQETQYFGPGTRLLVL.

This clone was detected only a few times. CDR3 loop: CASSVEQYYNSPLHF. The CDR3 bases are TGTGCCAGCAGCGTAGAACAGTACTATAATTCACCCCTCCACTTT. The chain joins TRBV9 to TRBJ1-6; D ambiguous. CDR3 length: 15 amino acids. The V gene's germline CDR1 is SGDLS and CDR2 YYNGEE. Trimming stripped 0 bases from V and 3 bases from J, with 7 bases between.